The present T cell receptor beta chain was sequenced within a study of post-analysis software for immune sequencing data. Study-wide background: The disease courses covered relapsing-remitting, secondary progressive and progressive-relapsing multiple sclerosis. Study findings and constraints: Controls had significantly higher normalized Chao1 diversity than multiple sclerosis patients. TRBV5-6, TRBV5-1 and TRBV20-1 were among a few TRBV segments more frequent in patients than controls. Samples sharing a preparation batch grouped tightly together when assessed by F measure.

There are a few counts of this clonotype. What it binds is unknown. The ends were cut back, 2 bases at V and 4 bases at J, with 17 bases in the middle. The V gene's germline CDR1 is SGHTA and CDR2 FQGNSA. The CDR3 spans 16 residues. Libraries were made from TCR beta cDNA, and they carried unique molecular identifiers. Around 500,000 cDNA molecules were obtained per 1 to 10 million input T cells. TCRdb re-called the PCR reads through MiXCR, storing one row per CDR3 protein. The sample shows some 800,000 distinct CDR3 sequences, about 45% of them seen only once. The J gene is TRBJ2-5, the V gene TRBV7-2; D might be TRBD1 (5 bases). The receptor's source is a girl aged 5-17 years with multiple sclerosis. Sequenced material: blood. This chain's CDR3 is CASSLQGIIIGETQYF. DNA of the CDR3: TGTGCCAGCAGCTTACAGGGAATTATTATCGGAGAGACCCAGTACTTC. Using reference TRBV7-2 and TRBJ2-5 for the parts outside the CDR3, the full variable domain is GAGVSQSPSNKVTEKGKDVELRCDPISGHTALYWYRQSLGQGLEFLIYFQGNSAPDKSGLPSDRFSAERTGGSVSTLTIQRTQQEDSAVYLCASSLQGIIIGETQYFGPGTRLLVL.